The rows below give T cell receptor beta chains drawn from one sample of a study of PD-1 blockade in classical Hodgkin lymphoma. The protocol was immunoSEQ multiplex PCR, while the TCRdb copy is restricted to in-frame clones and leaves out a portion. This table has about 26,000 clones, roughly 65% appearing once. The source was peripheral blood mononuclear cells (PBMCs), collected before the second cycle of nivolumab. These receptors all stem from a human donor with classical Hodgkin lymphoma. CDR3s include the opening cysteine and the closing phenylalanine or tryptophan. Each record gives: V gene, D gene, clone size, CDR3 length, J gene, CDR3 protein, CDR3 DNA. The D gene is left open where the match is weak. The size field is filled for only some rows; it gives once, few, many or a size class.

v_call: TRBV30; d_call: NA; clone_size: NA; cdr3_length: 16; j_call: TRBJ2-7; cdr3_aa: CAWSGARQGGSYEQYF; cdr3_nt: TGTGCCTGGAGTGGGGCTCGGCAGGGCGGCTCCTACGAGCAGTACTTC
v_call: TRBV7-9; d_call: TRBD1; clone_size: NA; cdr3_length: 15; j_call: TRBJ2-1; cdr3_aa: CAVVAGTGVYNEQFF; cdr3_nt: TGTGCCGTTGTAGCCGGGACAGGGGTCTACAATGAGCAGTTCTTC
v_call: TRBV19; d_call: NA; clone_size: NA; cdr3_length: 15; j_call: TRBJ1-4; cdr3_aa: CASNSGPTFNEKLFF; cdr3_nt: TGTGCCAGTAACAGCGGACCTACCTTTAATGAAAAACTGTTTTTT
v_call: TRBV7-2; d_call: NA; clone_size: few; cdr3_length: 14; j_call: TRBJ1-4; cdr3_aa: CASAWGGTNEKLFF; cdr3_nt: TGTGCCAGCGCATGGGGGGGTACTAATGAAAAACTGTTTTTT
v_call: TRBV14; d_call: NA; clone_size: NA; cdr3_length: 21; j_call: TRBJ1-3; cdr3_aa: CASSQVRDGGFFALSGNTIYF; cdr3_nt: TGTGCCAGCAGCCAAGTACGTGACGGGGGGTTTTTTGCCCTCTCTGGAAACACCATATATTTT
v_call: TRBV7-2; d_call: NA; clone_size: NA; cdr3_length: 15; j_call: TRBJ2-5; cdr3_aa: CASSLAQTSQETQYF; cdr3_nt: TGTGCCAGCAGCTTAGCCCAGACATCACAAGAGACCCAGTACTTC
v_call: TRBV4-3; d_call: TRBD1; clone_size: NA; cdr3_length: 16; j_call: TRBJ2-5; cdr3_aa: CASSQSRQGALETQYF; cdr3_nt: TGCGCCAGCAGCCAATCTCGACAGGGGGCCTTGGAGACCCAGTACTTC
v_call: TRBV7-9; d_call: NA; clone_size: NA; cdr3_length: 15; j_call: TRBJ1-1; cdr3_aa: CASSLGGRGGTEAFF; cdr3_nt: TGTGCCAGCAGCTTAGGGGGAAGAGGGGGCACTGAAGCTTTCTTT
v_call: TRBV29-1; d_call: NA; clone_size: NA; cdr3_length: 15; j_call: TRBJ1-5; cdr3_aa: CSVADGLLGNQPQHF; cdr3_nt: TGCAGCGTTGCTGACGGCCTTTTGGGCAATCAGCCCCAGCATTTT
v_call: TRBV7-6; d_call: NA; clone_size: NA; cdr3_length: 15; j_call: TRBJ2-7; cdr3_aa: CASSSQAAGSGEQYF; cdr3_nt: TGTGCCAGCAGCTCCCAGGCCGCTGGAAGCGGAGAGCAGTACTTC
v_call: TRBV5-1; d_call: TRBD2; clone_size: NA; cdr3_length: 15; j_call: TRBJ2-1; cdr3_aa: CASRIAASGGGEQFF; cdr3_nt: TGCGCCAGCAGAATTGCGGCTAGCGGGGGCGGTGAGCAGTTCTTC
v_call: TRBV11-3; d_call: TRBD2; clone_size: NA; cdr3_length: 12; j_call: TRBJ2-7; cdr3_aa: CASSPGGYEQYF; cdr3_nt: TGTGCCAGCAGCCCCGGGGGGTACGAGCAGTACTTC
v_call: TRBV29-1; d_call: NA; clone_size: NA; cdr3_length: 13; j_call: TRBJ1-5; cdr3_aa: CSAISSLGQPQHF; cdr3_nt: TGCAGCGCGATTTCCAGCTTAGGGCAGCCCCAGCATTTT
v_call: TRBV6-1; d_call: NA; clone_size: NA; cdr3_length: 14; j_call: TRBJ2-5; cdr3_aa: CASSEGLLQETQYF; cdr3_nt: TGTGCCAGCAGTGAGGGACTGTTACAAGAGACCCAGTACTTC
v_call: TRBV5-5; d_call: NA; clone_size: NA; cdr3_length: 12; j_call: TRBJ2-1; cdr3_aa: CASSWGANEQFF; cdr3_nt: TGTGCCAGCAGCTGGGGGGCGAATGAGCAGTTCTTC
v_call: TRBV28; d_call: NA; clone_size: NA; cdr3_length: 12; j_call: TRBJ2-2; cdr3_aa: CASSLDTGELFF; cdr3_nt: TGTGCCAGCAGTTTGGACACCGGGGAGCTGTTTTTT
v_call: TRBV5-6; d_call: TRBD1; clone_size: NA; cdr3_length: 15; j_call: TRBJ1-5; cdr3_aa: CASSGTGGGNQPQHF; cdr3_nt: TGTGCCAGCAGCGGGACAGGGGGCGGGAATCAGCCCCAGCATTTT
v_call: TRBV11-3; d_call: NA; clone_size: NA; cdr3_length: 13; j_call: TRBJ2-3; cdr3_aa: CASSLSSEDTQYF; cdr3_nt: TGTGCCAGCAGCTTATCGAGCGAAGATACGCAGTATTTT
v_call: TRBV7-2; d_call: NA; clone_size: medium-sized; cdr3_length: 14; j_call: TRBJ1-1; cdr3_aa: CASSLEQGSTEAFF; cdr3_nt: TGTGCCAGCAGCTTAGAACAGGGATCGACTGAAGCTTTCTTT
v_call: TRBV12-1; d_call: NA; clone_size: NA; cdr3_length: 18; j_call: TRBJ1-4; cdr3_aa: CASSFEPRDRAWSEKLFF; cdr3_nt: TGTGCCAGCAGCTTTGAGCCCCGGGACAGGGCGTGGAGCGAAAAACTGTTTTTT
v_call: TRBV5-4; d_call: NA; clone_size: NA; cdr3_length: 15; j_call: TRBJ2-2; cdr3_aa: CASSLAAPSPGELFF; cdr3_nt: TGTGCCAGCAGCTTGGCCGCTCCTAGTCCCGGGGAGCTGTTTTTT
v_call: TRBV5-4; d_call: NA; clone_size: NA; cdr3_length: 14; j_call: TRBJ2-3; cdr3_aa: CASSLDISTDTQYF; cdr3_nt: TGTGCCAGCAGCTTGGACATAAGCACAGATACGCAGTATTTT
v_call: TRBV19; d_call: TRBD2; clone_size: few; cdr3_length: 16; j_call: TRBJ2-1; cdr3_aa: CASSIGLAGAYNEQFF; cdr3_nt: TGTGCCAGTAGTATCGGGCTAGCGGGGGCCTACAATGAGCAGTTCTTC
v_call: TRBV7-9; d_call: NA; clone_size: NA; cdr3_length: 15; j_call: TRBJ1-6; cdr3_aa: CASSLHGFRRSPLHF; cdr3_nt: TGTGCCAGCAGCTTACACGGGTTCCGAAGGTCACCCCTCCACTTT
v_call: TRBV6-5; d_call: TRBD2; clone_size: NA; cdr3_length: 15; j_call: TRBJ2-7; cdr3_aa: CASRSLSGSSYEQYF; cdr3_nt: TGTGCCAGCAGATCCCTTAGCGGGAGCTCCTACGAGCAGTACTTC
v_call: TRBV7-2; d_call: NA; clone_size: NA; cdr3_length: 18; j_call: TRBJ1-6; cdr3_aa: CASSFGVSITRRGSPLHF; cdr3_nt: TGTGCCAGCAGCTTCGGGGTCAGCATCACCCGAAGGGGTTCACCCCTCCACTTT
v_call: TRBV19; d_call: TRBD1; clone_size: NA; cdr3_length: 16; j_call: TRBJ1-2; cdr3_aa: CASSTIGTGGDYGYTF; cdr3_nt: TGTGCCAGTAGTACGATCGGGACAGGGGGCGACTATGGCTACACCTTC
v_call: TRBV30; d_call: TRBD1; clone_size: NA; cdr3_length: 15; j_call: TRBJ1-5; cdr3_aa: CAWSDRDRGRGAQHF; cdr3_nt: TGTGCCTGGAGTGATCGGGACAGGGGGCGGGGGGCCCAGCATTTT
v_call: TRBV6-5; d_call: TRBD1; clone_size: many; cdr3_length: 15; j_call: TRBJ2-7; cdr3_aa: CASRRQGANTYEQYF; cdr3_nt: TGTGCCAGCAGAAGACAGGGGGCAAATACCTACGAGCAGTACTTC
v_call: TRBV13; d_call: TRBD1; clone_size: NA; cdr3_length: 14; j_call: TRBJ2-5; cdr3_aa: CASSLRQGQETQYF; cdr3_nt: TGTGCCAGCAGCTTAAGACAGGGTCAAGAGACCCAGTACTTC
v_call: TRBV10-1; d_call: NA; clone_size: NA; cdr3_length: 14; j_call: TRBJ2-3; cdr3_aa: CASSESPGRDTQYF; cdr3_nt: TGCGCCAGCAGTGAGTCGCCAGGGAGAGATACGCAGTATTTT
v_call: TRBV20-1; d_call: NA; clone_size: NA; cdr3_length: 11; j_call: TRBJ2-1; cdr3_aa: CSGTVENEQFF; cdr3_nt: TGCAGTGGTACCGTCGAGAATGAGCAGTTCTTC
v_call: TRBV19; d_call: NA; clone_size: NA; cdr3_length: 13; j_call: TRBJ2-3; cdr3_aa: CASSIFSTDTQYF; cdr3_nt: TGTGCCAGTAGTATATTTTCCACAGATACGCAGTATTTT
v_call: TRBV6-5; d_call: NA; clone_size: NA; cdr3_length: 11; j_call: TRBJ2-1; cdr3_aa: CATYGYNEQFF; cdr3_nt: TGTGCCACCTATGGATACAATGAGCAGTTCTTC
v_call: TRBV2; d_call: TRBD1; clone_size: NA; cdr3_length: 16; j_call: TRBJ2-3; cdr3_aa: CASSEGDRVSADTQYF; cdr3_nt: TGTGCCAGCAGTGAAGGAGACAGGGTTTCGGCAGATACGCAGTATTTT
v_call: TRBV28; d_call: TRBD1; clone_size: few; cdr3_length: 16; j_call: TRBJ1-2; cdr3_aa: CASSSFGDRGFYGYTF; cdr3_nt: TGTGCCAGCAGTTCCTTCGGGGACAGGGGTTTTTATGGCTACACCTTC
v_call: TRBV5-1; d_call: NA; clone_size: NA; cdr3_length: 14; j_call: TRBJ2-1; cdr3_aa: CASSSRRVYNEQFF; cdr3_nt: TGCGCCAGCAGCTCGCGGAGGGTGTACAATGAGCAGTTCTTC
v_call: TRBV5-5; d_call: NA; clone_size: NA; cdr3_length: 12; j_call: TRBJ1-2; cdr3_aa: CASSQGLSGDTF; cdr3_nt: TGTGCCAGCAGCCAGGGGCTGTCGGGAGACACCTTC
v_call: TRBV7-2; d_call: TRBD1; clone_size: NA; cdr3_length: 16; j_call: TRBJ1-2; cdr3_aa: CASSPSRDRVGYGYTF; cdr3_nt: TGTGCCAGCAGCCCCAGCCGGGACAGGGTTGGCTATGGCTACACCTTC
v_call: TRBV7-6; d_call: TRBD2; clone_size: NA; cdr3_length: 15; j_call: TRBJ2-7; cdr3_aa: CASSFGGYSGGEQYF; cdr3_nt: TGTGCCAGCAGCTTTGGGGGGTACTCCGGGGGGGAGCAGTACTTC
v_call: TRBV18; d_call: NA; clone_size: NA; cdr3_length: 13; j_call: TRBJ1-6; cdr3_aa: CASSPGQDSPLHF; cdr3_nt: TGTGCCAGCTCACCAGGGCAGGATTCACCCCTCCACTTT
v_call: TRBV30; d_call: NA; clone_size: few; cdr3_length: 13; j_call: TRBJ1-5; cdr3_aa: CAWSGEGEQPQHF; cdr3_nt: TGTGCCTGGAGTGGGGAGGGAGAACAGCCCCAGCATTTT
v_call: TRBV27; d_call: TRBD1; clone_size: NA; cdr3_length: 13; j_call: TRBJ1-1; cdr3_aa: CASSVNRGTEAFF; cdr3_nt: TGTGCCAGCAGTGTTAACAGGGGAACTGAAGCTTTCTTT
v_call: TRBV6-5; d_call: NA; clone_size: NA; cdr3_length: 15; j_call: TRBJ1-2; cdr3_aa: CASRSPQGRNYGYTF; cdr3_nt: TGTGCCAGCAGGAGTCCTCAGGGTAGGAACTATGGCTACACCTTC
v_call: TRBV7-9; d_call: TRBD1; clone_size: NA; cdr3_length: 14; j_call: TRBJ2-3; cdr3_aa: CASSYDRGPDTQYF; cdr3_nt: TGTGCCAGCAGCTACGACAGGGGACCAGATACGCAGTATTTT
v_call: TRBV27; d_call: TRBD1; clone_size: NA; cdr3_length: 18; j_call: TRBJ2-4; cdr3_aa: CASSLSFGQGAPKNIQYF; cdr3_nt: TGTGCCAGCAGTTTATCGTTTGGACAGGGGGCTCCCAAAAACATTCAGTACTTC
v_call: TRBV7-6; d_call: TRBD2; clone_size: NA; cdr3_length: 14; j_call: TRBJ2-1; cdr3_aa: CASSLGTSGNEQFF; cdr3_nt: TGTGCCAGCAGCTTAGGGACTAGCGGCAATGAGCAGTTCTTC
v_call: TRBV5-8; d_call: TRBD1; clone_size: few; cdr3_length: 17; j_call: TRBJ2-2; cdr3_aa: CASSLARAGGAAGELFF; cdr3_nt: TGTGCCAGCAGCTTGGCCAGGGCAGGGGGAGCCGCCGGGGAGCTGTTTTTT
v_call: TRBV13; d_call: NA; clone_size: NA; cdr3_length: 12; j_call: TRBJ1-2; cdr3_aa: CASSLVLYGYTF; cdr3_nt: TGTGCCAGCAGCTTAGTGCTCTATGGCTACACCTTC